Shown below are 28 T cell receptor beta chains from a single sample sequenced in a study of cytomegalovirus exposure and HLA in healthy donors. PCR primers comprised 60 Vbeta and 13 Jbeta primers. TCRdb keeps only in-frame clones here, not all; method: immunoSEQ multiplex PCR. The sample contains about 160,000 clones, roughly 77% of which appear only once. Source material: PBMCs. Receptors originate from a man between 18 and 35 years old in good health and CMV-seropositive.

The chain recombines TRBV28 with TRBJ1-2; D remains ambiguous. The CDR3 consists of 12 residues. Per the germline V gene, CDR1 is MDHEN and CDR2 is SYDVKM. Trimming pared 5 bases from V and 4 bases from J, leaving 8 bases between. The DNA of the CDR3 is TGTGCCAGCAGTGTCAAGAGCTATGGCTACACCTTC. Its protein is CASSVKSYGYTF.

V is TRBV18 and J is TRBJ1-1, with D maybe TRBD1 (5 bases). The CDR3 has 15 amino acids. V lost 5 bases to trimming and J lost 0 bases, with 13 bases between them. Germline V gene sequence: CDR1 KGHSH, CDR2 LQKENI. The CDR3 spells CASSRGGDLNTEAFF. CDR3 bases: TGTGCCAGCTCAAGGGGTGGGGATTTGAACACTGAAGCTTTCTTT.

This chain uses TRBV6-1 with TRBJ1-5; D remains ambiguous. V dropped 7 bases and J dropped 7 bases, with 14 bases sitting between them. The CDR3 runs to 13 residues. Germline assignment: CDR1 MNHNS and CDR2 SASEGT. CDR3 amino acids: CASKEPPRQPQHF. The CDR3 nucleotides read TGTGCCAGCAAGGAGCCCCCGCGACAGCCCCAGCATTTT.

This chain links TRBV11-2 with TRBJ2-5; no reliable D call. Germline assignment: CDR1 SGHAT and CDR2 FQNNGV. This CDR3 region has 13 residues. V lost 1 base, J lost 2 bases, and 5 bases lay in between. The CDR3 DNA sequence: TGTGCCAGCAGCTTAGGTTCTCAAGAGACCCAGTACTTC. This gives the protein CASSLGSQETQYF. Full variable domain (rest looked up from reference TRBV11-2 and TRBJ2-5): EAGVAQSPRYKIIEKRQSVAFWCNPISGHATLYWYQQILGQGPKLLIQFQNNGVVDDSQLPKDRFSAERLKGVDSTLKIQPAKLEDSAVYLCASSLGSQETQYFGPGTRLLVL.

This clone was recorded a few times. V and J are TRBV5-5 and TRBJ1-2; 7 bases agree with TRBD1. This CDR3 contains 14 residues. The V segment lost 5 bases and the J segment 4 bases; nucleotides outside the gene matches: 8. CDR1 is SGHKS and CDR2 is YYEKEE in the germline V gene (reference sequence). The CDR3 nucleotides read TGTGCCAGCAGGCCCGGGACAGACCTCTATGGCTACACCTTC. It translates to CASRPGTDLYGYTF.

The chain carries TRBV10-2 and TRBJ1-2; 12 positions match TRBD1. Trimming cost V 5 bases and J 7 bases; bases outside gene matches: 5. From germline, CDR1 is WSHSY and CDR2 SAAADI. This CDR3 contains 14 residues. CDR3 DNA: TGCGCCAGCAGTTCGGGACAGGGGGCTGGTGGCTACACCTTC. It translates to CASSSGQGAGGYTF.

This sequence joins TRBV28 and TRBJ2-7, with D maybe TRBD1 (6 bases). Trimming left V 1 base short and J 7 bases short, with 14 bases between. The CDR3 is 14 amino acids. Germline CDR1 MDHEN, CDR2 SYDVKM. The CDR3 DNA reads as TGTGCCAGCAGTTTATCCACAGGAGACAGGGAGCAGTACGTC. It translates to CASSLSTGDREQYV.

The chain joins TRBV7-9 to TRBJ2-6; maybe TRBD1 (6 bases). Germline V CDR1 and CDR2: SEHNR, FQNEAQ (reference sequence). This CDR3 is built from 17 residues. V was trimmed by 5 bases and J by 0 bases, leaving 14 bases between them. CDR3 DNA sequence: TGTGCCAGCAGCGAACAGGGAGACTTCTCTGGGGCCAACGTCCTGACTTTC. It is translated as CASSEQGDFSGANVLTF.

The rearrangement links TRBV5-3 to TRBJ2-7; 9 bases fit TRBD1. TRBV5-3 has ORF status, its function being uncertain. After removal of 5 bases from V and 4 bases from J, the junction contained 7 bases not matched to a gene. This CDR3 is built from 14 residues. CDR3 residues: CARREGTGKYEQYV. The CDR3 bases are TGTGCCAGAAGAGAAGGGACAGGGAAATACGAGCAGTACGTC.

The chain links TRBV9 to TRBJ2-2; 15 nucleotides line up with TRBD2. V dropped 2 bases and J dropped 5; count of bases not matched to a gene: 1. The germline gives CDR1 SGDLS, CDR2 YYNGEE. The CDR3 spans 16 residues. The CDR3 DNA reads TGTGCCAGCAGCGTTGGGACTAGCGGGAGGACCGGGGAGCTGTTTTTT. Translated, it gives CASSVGTSGRTGELFF.

Only a few counts were recorded for this clone. The V and J genes are TRBV4-1 and TRBJ2-7; unclear D gene. This CDR3 contains 15 residues. V lost 0 bases to trimming and J lost 0 bases, with 9 bases between them. Germline V CDR1 and CDR2: MGHRA, YSYEKL. The CDR3 DNA reads as TGCGCCAGCAGCCAAGAATCCCACAGCTCCTACGAGCAGTACGTC. It codes for CASSQESHSSYEQYV.

The chain carries TRBV14 and TRBJ2-1; TRBD2 matches at 7 bases. This CDR3 comprises 17 residues. The ends lost 0 bases at V and 0 bases at J; junction bases unmatched: 5. Germline V gives CDR1 SGHDN, CDR2 FVKESK. The DNA for the CDR3 is TGTGCCAGCAGCCAAGAAGGGAGGACTAGCTCCTACAATGAGCAGTTCTTC. Its translation: CASSQEGRTSSYNEQFF.

V usage is TRBV19 and J usage is TRBJ1-2, with TRBD1 as a possible D gene (5 bases). V was clipped by 7 bases and J by 4 bases, with 13 bases between them. The CDR3 loop spans 13 amino acids. Germline CDR1 is LNHDA and CDR2 is SQIVND (reference sequence). CDR3 in DNA: TGTGCCAGTAATCCAAGGGGTGTCTATGGCTACACCTTC. Translated, it gives CASNPRGVYGYTF.

CDR3 sequence: CATRSSGSFETQYF. Written as DNA, the CDR3 is TGTGCCACAAGGAGTAGCGGGAGCTTTGAGACCCAGTACTTC. V is TRBV27 and J is TRBJ2-5, with 9 positions matching TRBD2. CDR1 MNHEY and CDR2 SMNVEV come from the germline V gene (reference sequence). J was trimmed by 5 bases and V by 10 bases; bases with no gene match: 11. This CDR3 comprises 14 residues.

J is TRBJ1-2 and V is TRBV7-2, with D possibly being TRBD1 (6 bases). CDR1 is SGHTA, CDR2 FQGNSA, per germline. The CDR3 has 13 residues. Deletions cut 4 bases from V and 7 bases from J, with 13 bases between. In DNA form, the CDR3 reads TGTGCCAGCAGCTCAGGACAGATGGTTGGCTACACCTTC. This sequence encodes CASSSGQMVGYTF.

This clone came up a few times. V usage is TRBV7-8 and J usage is TRBJ1-1; 9 bases are shared with TRBD1. Germline-derived CDR1 and CDR2 are SGHVS and FQNEAQ. The CDR3 sequence is 13 residues long. V shed 5 bases, J shed 7 bases, and the junction held 5 bases outside the gene matches. The CDR3 loop is CASSEDRGGEAFF. The CDR3 DNA follows: TGTGCCAGCAGCGAGGACAGGGGAGGTGAAGCTTTCTTT.

The J gene is TRBJ2-1, the V gene TRBV30; D is ambiguous. V lost 1 base to trimming and J lost 0 bases, with 10 bases between them. The CDR3 covers 15 residues. The germline CDR1 and CDR2 sequences are GTSNPN and SVGIG (reference sequence). The CDR3 nucleotides are TGTGCCTGGAGTGGAGGCGGCAGCTCCTACAATGAGCAGTTCTTC. Protein product: CAWSGGGSSYNEQFF. The full variable domain, rest sourced from reference TRBV30 and TRBJ2-1, is SQTIHQWPATLVQPVGSPLSLECTVEGTSNPNLYWYRQAAGRGLQLLFYSVGIGQISSEVPQNLSASRPQDRQFILSSKKLLLSDSGFYLCAWSGGGSSYNEQFFGPGTRLTVL.

The rearrangement uses TRBV28 and TRBJ2-2; a possible D gene is TRBD1 (6 bases). The germline gives CDR1 MDHEN, CDR2 SYDVKM. CDR3 size: 15 residues. V was clipped by 2 bases and J by 1 base, with 8 bases between them. CDR3 in amino acids: CASSLLGQNTGELFF. The CDR3 DNA sequence: TGTGCCAGCAGTTTACTGGGACAGAACACCGGGGAGCTGTTTTTT.

This clone is medium-sized. This chain links TRBV30 with TRBJ1-5; D call uncertain. Trimming took off 0 bases at V and 16 bases at J, with 13 bases between the two ends. This CDR3 spans 11 amino acids. In germline, CDR1 is GTSNPN, CDR2 SVGIG (reference sequence). CDR3: CAWSVGQARHF. CDR3 coding DNA: TGTGCCTGGAGTGTAGGCCAGGCACGTCATTTT.

The gene calls are TRBV19 and TRBJ1-4; 7 nucleotides match TRBD1. Germline assignment: CDR1 LNHDA and CDR2 SQIVND (reference sequence). The CDR3 contains 17 residues. Unmatched junction bases numbered 14, after V lost 5 bases and J lost 5 bases. CDR3: CASSDTFRGQRNEKLFF. CDR3 DNA sequence: TGTGCCAGTAGTGACACCTTCCGGGGACAGCGAAATGAAAAACTGTTTTTT.

The chain uses TRBV25-1 and TRBJ2-5, with D uncertain. V was shortened by 3 bases and J by 0 bases, with 8 bases between the two germline ends. The CDR3 totals 14 residues. Germline V gene sequence: CDR1 MGHDK, CDR2 SYGVNS. CDR3 in amino acids: CASSEPTHQETQYF. The DNA of the CDR3 is TGTGCCAGCAGTGAGCCGACTCACCAAGAGACCCAGTACTTC. The full variable domain, completed using reference TRBV25-1 and TRBJ2-5, is EADIYQTPRYLVIGTGKKITLECSQTMGHDKMYWYQQDPGMELHLIHYSYGVNSTEKGDLSSESTVSRIRTEHFPLTLESARPSHTSQYLCASSEPTHQETQYFGPGTRLLVL.

The rearrangement uses TRBV5-1 and TRBJ1-3, with no clear D. The CDR3 totals 14 residues. With 0 bases removed from V and 6 bases from J, the gap between germline ends came to 10 bases. CDR1 and CDR2 from the germline V gene are SGHRS and YFSETQ. The CDR3 DNA is TGCGCCAGCAGCTTGGGCGCCCGAGAAAACACCATATATTTT. Translating gives CASSLGARENTIYF.

The genes are TRBV7-2 and TRBJ1-1; D not resolved. The V and J ends lost 1 base and 1 base respectively, with 7 bases between them. CDR1 is SGHTA, CDR2 FQGNSA, per germline. CDR3 length: 14 residues. The CDR3 sequence is CASSLEAGNTEAFF. The CDR3 DNA is TGTGCCAGCAGCTTAGAAGCCGGGAACACTGAAGCTTTCTTT.

The chain links TRBV6-1 to TRBJ2-2; TRBD2 matches at 13 bases. This CDR3 is built from 17 residues. V dropped 0 bases and J dropped 6; count of bases not matched to a gene: 4. Germline V gives CDR1 MNHNS, CDR2 SASEGT. The CDR3 nucleotides read TGTGCCAGCAGTGAAGCGCTAACTAGCGGGAGGGCCGGGGAGCTGTTTTTT. Encoded protein: CASSEALTSGRAGELFF.

The chain recombines TRBV11-2 with TRBJ1-5, with TRBD1 matching over 8 bases. V lost 4 bases to trimming and J lost 6 bases; unmatched junction nucleotides: 2. This CDR3 is built from 13 residues. Per the germline V gene, CDR1 is SGHAT and CDR2 is FQNNGV. The CDR3 nucleotides are TGTGCCAGCAGCTGGGACAGGACTCAGCCCCAGCATTTT. Protein: CASSWDRTQPQHF.

J is TRBJ1-1 and V is TRBV7-9; maybe TRBD1 (5 bases). CDR3 length: 18 amino acids. V was cut by 5 bases and J by 5 bases, with 27 bases left in between. Germline-derived CDR1 and CDR2 are SEHNR and FQNEAQ (reference sequence). The DNA for the CDR3 is TGTGCCAGCAGCCCGGGGGGTCCTTTAAGTGGGTACTCAACTGAAGCTTTCTTT. This translates into CASSPGGPLSGYSTEAFF.

The CDR3 coding sequence is TGCGCCAGCAGAGAAGGACAAACTACCGGGAAACTGTTTTTT. This gives the protein CASREGQTTGKLFF. V is TRBV10-1 and J is TRBJ1-4; tentative D call: TRBD1 (5 bases). The CDR3 consists of 14 residues. Per germline, CDR1 WNHNN and CDR2 SYGVQD (reference sequence). Trimming removed 6 bases from V and 11 bases from J, with 19 bases in between.

The chain recombines TRBV19 with TRBJ2-1; D gene ambiguous. Germline assignment: CDR1 LNHDA and CDR2 SQIVND (reference sequence). The V end was cut by 3 bases, the J end by 9 bases, with 6 bases between. This CDR3 region has 11 residues. The CDR3: CASSMFLEQFF. CDR3 in DNA: TGTGCCAGTAGTATGTTCCTTGAGCAGTTCTTC.